A selection of T cell receptor beta chains follows, all from one sample in a study of blood T cells in healthy people across ages. MiXCR was run by TCRdb on the 5' RACE reads, yielding one entry per CDR3 protein. The profile covers 800,000 to 1,000,000 distinct CDR3 sequences, with roughly 43% appearing a single time and under 15% taken by the ten largest. Material for sequencing was blood. These TCRs come from a young man in good health. Both conserved end residues are part of each CDR3. The order of the fields is V gene, clone size, J gene, D gene, CDR3 protein, CDR3 DNA. D genes are given only for firm matches. Size tells how often a clone was seen (once, few, many) or the class of an expanded clone, and some rows leave it out.

>TRBV7-2|few|TRBJ1-2|NA
CASSLDVGLANYGYTF
TGTGCCAGCAGCTTAGATGTCGGGTTAGCTAACTATGGCTACACCTTC
>TRBV6-1|NA|TRBJ2-3|NA
CASRAPPTDTQYF
TGTGCCAGCAGGGCCCCCCCTACAGATACGCAGTATTTT
>TRBV4-1|NA|TRBJ1-2|NA
CASSQDSTGYRDGYTF
TGCGCCAGCAGCCAAGATTCCACCGGGTACAGGGATGGCTACACCTTC
>TRBV7-2|NA|TRBJ2-7|NA
CASSRPGRTYEQYF
TGTGCCAGCAGCCGCCCGGGGCGAACCTACGAGCAGTACTTC
>TRBV6-5|NA|TRBJ2-1|NA
CASSNPGSAGEQFF
TGTGCCAGCAGTAACCCGGGAAGCGCCGGTGAGCAGTTCTTC
>TRBV5-1|NA|TRBJ1-2|NA
CASSPGTQKYGYTF
TGCGCCAGCAGCCCGGGGACTCAGAAGTATGGCTACACCTTC
>TRBV5-1|NA|TRBJ1-6|NA
CASSDKAAGSPLHF
TGCGCTAGCAGCGACAAGGCGGCTGGTTCACCCCTCCACTTT
>TRBV4-1|few|TRBJ1-2|TRBD1
CASSQEGQYYGYTF
TGCGCCAGCAGCCAAGAGGGACAGTACTATGGCTACACCTTC
>TRBV11-2|few|TRBJ2-6|NA
CASSLREQFSGANVLTF
TGTGCCAGCAGCTTACGGGAACAGTTCTCTGGGGCCAACGTCCTGACTTTC
>TRBV6-5|NA|TRBJ1-2|NA
CASIGPDYGYTF
TGTGCCAGCATAGGGCCGGACTATGGCTACACCTTC
>TRBV28|NA|TRBJ2-3|TRBD2
CASSFRGGRTDTQYF
TGTGCCAGCAGTTTTCGCGGGGGGCGCACAGATACGCAGTATTTT
>TRBV5-1|few|TRBJ2-5|NA
CASSLVAVQETQYF
TGCGCCAGCAGCTTGGTGGCGGTACAAGAGACCCAGTACTTC
>TRBV7-2|few|TRBJ2-7|TRBD2
CASSLTLAGANEQYF
TGTGCCAGCAGCTTAACACTAGCGGGGGCCAATGAGCAGTACTTC
>TRBV13|NA|TRBJ2-1|TRBD1
CASSLRRAGQGFYNEQFF
TGTGCCAGCAGCTTACGACGTGCGGGACAGGGGTTTTACAATGAGCAGTTCTTC
>TRBV9|NA|TRBJ2-5|TRBD2
CASSVATGLGQETQYF
TGTGCCAGCAGCGTAGCTACAGGACTAGGTCAAGAGACCCAGTACTTC
>TRBV27|NA|TRBJ1-6|NA
CASSSPSTMGTYNSPLHF
TGTGCCAGCAGTTCCCCATCGACAATGGGCACCTATAATTCACCCCTCCACTTT
>TRBV6-2/TRBV6-3|NA|TRBJ2-5|TRBD1
CASSFQGASRETQYF
TGTGCCAGCAGTTTCCAGGGGGCATCTCGGGAGACCCAGTACTTC
>TRBV2|NA|TRBJ2-7|TRBD1
CASGYDRGYEQYF
TGTGCCAGCGGTTATGACAGGGGCTACGAGCAGTACTTC
>TRBV12-3/TRBV12-4|many|TRBJ1-5|NA
CASSLGWEQGQPQHF
TGTGCCAGCAGTTTAGGTTGGGAACAGGGTCAGCCCCAGCATTTT
>TRBV3-1|NA|TRBJ1-3|NA
CASADGHGNTIYF
TGTGCCAGCGCCGACGGACACGGAAACACCATATATTTT
>TRBV4-3|NA|TRBJ2-1|NA
CASSQVGYAEQFF
TGCGCCAGCAGCCAAGTGGGGTACGCTGAGCAGTTCTTC
>TRBV7-2|NA|TRBJ1-2|TRBD1
CASSLRLTGTGGAFNYGYTF
TGTGCCAGCAGCTTGCGCTTGACCGGGACAGGGGGCGCATTTAACTATGGCTACACCTTC
>TRBV19|NA|TRBJ2-7|NA
CATNRGSSYEQYF
TGTGCCACCAATAGGGGAAGTTCCTACGAGCAGTACTTC
>TRBV25-1|many|TRBJ1-5|NA
CASSETGTNQPQHF
TGTGCCAGCAGTGAGACAGGAACCAATCAGCCCCAGCATTTT
>TRBV20-1|NA|TRBJ1-2|NA
CSARREYGYTF
TGCAGTGCTAGACGGGAGTATGGCTACACCTTC
>TRBV6-5|NA|TRBJ1-2|NA
CASTARGYGYTF
TGTGCCAGCACCGCCCGAGGCTATGGCTACACCTTC
>TRBV29-1|once|TRBJ2-5|TRBD2
CSVEREGQTQYF
TGCAGCGTTGAAAGGGAGGGTCAGACCCAGTACTTC
>TRBV11-3|NA|TRBJ1-1|NA
CASSSRGVGTEAFF
TGTGCCAGCAGCTCCCGCGGGGTTGGAACTGAAGCTTTCTTT
>TRBV29-1|NA|TRBJ2-5|TRBD2
CSVEPGLDQETQYF
TGCAGCGTTGAGCCGGGACTAGACCAAGAGACCCAGTACTTC
>TRBV30|few|TRBJ2-3|TRBD1
CAWSVGTGGSDTQYF
TGTGCCTGGAGCGTCGGGACAGGGGGTTCAGATACGCAGTATTTT
>TRBV5-1|once|TRBJ2-7|TRBD1
CANSQKDRGSYEQYF
TGCGCCAACAGCCAAAAGGACAGGGGCTCCTACGAGCAGTACTTC
>TRBV7-3|NA|TRBJ2-2|NA
CASSSRLGAGTGELFF
TGTGCCAGCAGCTCCAGATTGGGGGCTGGCACCGGGGAGCTGTTTTTT
>TRBV6-2/TRBV6-3|NA|TRBJ2-3|TRBD2
CASSYFGLALDTQYF
TGTGCCAGCAGTTACTTTGGACTAGCCCTAGATACGCAGTATTTT
>TRBV7-9|NA|TRBJ1-2|NA
CASTGCGRLEGYTF
TGTGCCAGCACCGGCTGCGGGAGACTTGAGGGCTACACCTTC
>TRBV4-2|many|TRBJ2-1|TRBD2
CASSQAISGGYNEQFF
TGTGCCAGCAGCCAAGCAATTAGCGGGGGGTACAATGAGCAGTTCTTC